This record covers a single T cell receptor beta chain. Its specificity is not known. This record belongs to a study of T cell responses to AZD1222 COVID-19 vaccine. The germline V and J ends were trimmed by 3 bases and 10 bases, with 16 bases remaining between them. The CDR3 contains 14 residues. CDR1 and CDR2 from the germline V gene are LGHNA and YNFKEQ. Study-wide points: Females outnumbered males among donors, who were mostly white British; clonal diversity was possibly underestimated. Repertoire sampling happened only post peak T cell response. Only five to seven AZD1222 recipients were seropositive at baseline. The study found vaccine-associated CD4 TCRs spanning spike, dominant at 160-218 and 743-854.

Profiled with immunoSEQ multiplex PCR; TCRdb holds only in-frame clones, not every one. The sample has about 160,000 clones, about 91% seen once. The TCR comes from an adult in good health. The rearrangement joins TRBV4-2 to TRBJ2-1, with D possibly matching TRBD2 (6 bases). Sequenced here: peripheral blood, sampled on day 0 of MenACWY control vaccination. The CDR3 coding sequence is TGTGCCAGCAGCCAGGGAGGACTGGCGGGCGAGCAGTTCTTC. Amino acid sequence: CASSQGGLAGEQFF.